This TCR beta chain emerged from a study of OX40 agonist ivuxolimab in advanced cancers. V shed 1 base and J 3 bases; nucleotides not matched to a gene: 7. Germline V gene data show CDR1 as SGHVS and CDR2 as FNYEAQ. The CDR3 runs to 17 residues. Turning to this clone: Its antigen is not identified.

Data came from immunoSEQ multiplex PCR; TCRdb stores just in-frame clones and leaves some out. The sample carries 150,000 to 170,000 clones, 85% to 95% recorded once. Study-wide results and limits: Researchers report that CD8+ T cells had, on average, more expanded clones than CD4+.

This chain connects TRBV7-6 to TRBJ1-5; 9 positions agree with TRBD1. The sequences come from CD4+ or CD8+ T cells sorted from blood, collected in a trial of the OX40 agonist ivuxolimab. This clonotype was sampled from an adult with an advanced solid tumor such as melanoma, head and neck, liver or kidney cancer. CDR3 DNA sequence: TGTGCCAGCAGCTTAGGGACAGGGGCGGGTTACAATCAGCCCCAGCATTTT. This gives the protein CASSLGTGAGYNQPQHF.